These T cell receptor beta chains were read from a single sample in a study of technical replicates of blood from several donors. Generated by immunoSEQ multiplex PCR, the TCRdb table keeps only in-frame clones and is missing some. The table has around 76,000 clones, just over 90% seen once; the top ten hold approximately 0.28%. The sequenced sample consisted of T cells isolated from PBMCs. All receptors derive from a human donor in good health. Each CDR3 is given with its conserved first and last residue. Each record gives: CDR3 length, V gene, D gene, J gene, clone size, CDR3 DNA, CDR3 protein. The D gene is left open where the match is weak. The size entry is marked missing in some rows and otherwise reads once, few, many or a size class.

>18|TRBV11-2|TRBD1|TRBJ2-7|-
TGTGCCAGCAGCTTAACTTCTAGCTTAGGGGACAGACATTACGAGCAGTACTTC
CASSLTSSLGDRHYEQYF
>13|TRBV10-1|-|TRBJ2-7|-
TGCGCCAGCAGTGAGTATAGAGCAATGGAGCAGTACTTC
CASSEYRAMEQYF
>19|TRBV7-9|TRBD1|TRBJ2-6|-
TGTGCCAGCAGCCCCTGGACAGGGGCACTTAACTCTGGGGCCAACGTCCTGACTTTC
CASSPWTGALNSGANVLTF
>17|TRBV7-9|-|TRBJ2-5|-
TGTGCCAGCAGCTTACCCCTATCGGGAGTGGTTCAAGAGACCCAGTACTTC
CASSLPLSGVVQETQYF
>13|TRBV7-2|-|TRBJ2-3|-
TGTGCCAGCAGCTTACAAGCGACCCATACGCAGTATTTT
CASSLQATHTQYF
>15|TRBV6-5|-|TRBJ2-7|-
TGTGCCAGCAGTTACTTTGAGGGCAGCACCTACGAGCAGTACTTC
CASSYFEGSTYEQYF
>15|TRBV6-5|TRBD1|TRBJ2-1|once
TGTGCCAGCAGTCAAGACAGGGCTATCCACAATGAGCAGTTCTTC
CASSQDRAIHNEQFF
>12|TRBV30|-|TRBJ1-1|-
TGTGCCTGGGAGACAGCTAACACTGAAGCTTTCTTT
CAWETANTEAFF
>13|TRBV19|TRBD1|TRBJ1-1|-
TGTGCCAGTAGTACGAACAGGGGGTTTGAAGCTTTCTTT
CASSTNRGFEAFF
>11|TRBV6-1|TRBD1|TRBJ2-1|-
TGTGCCGGGGGACAGTACAATGAGCAGTTCTTC
CAGGQYNEQFF
>13|TRBV4-1|TRBD2|TRBJ2-3|once
TGCGCCAGCCAGCGGGAGCCCGCAGATACGCAGTATTTT
CASQREPADTQYF
>12|TRBV6-1|-|TRBJ2-7|-
TGTGCCAGCGTTACAGGACCCTACGAGCAGTACTTC
CASVTGPYEQYF
>13|TRBV19|TRBD1|TRBJ2-7|-
TGTGCCAGTAGTATCGGACAGGACTACGAGCAGTACTTC
CASSIGQDYEQYF
>16|TRBV5-1|TRBD2|TRBJ2-4|-
TGCGCCAGCAGCTCCTCCGGGACTAGCGGGGGGGACATTCAGTACTTC
CASSSSGTSGGDIQYF
>15|TRBV19|-|TRBJ1-1|-
TGTGCCAGTAGTATAGCCCACTATGGGAACACTGAAGCTTTCTTT
CASSIAHYGNTEAFF
>16|TRBV6-5|-|TRBJ1-6|-
TGTGCCAGCAGTTACTCGAATGCGGGCCCTAATTCACCCCTCCACTTT
CASSYSNAGPNSPLHF
>13|TRBV5-1|-|TRBJ2-1|-
TGCGCCAGCAGCTTAGGCAGGGCGGATGAGCAGTTCTTC
CASSLGRADEQFF
>13|TRBV5-4|TRBD2|TRBJ2-5|-
TGTGCCAGCAGCCCGACTAGCGTAGAGACCCAGTACTTC
CASSPTSVETQYF
>13|TRBV4-1|TRBD2|TRBJ2-7|-
TGCGCCAGCAGCCTGAGGACTAGTTACGAGCAGTACTTC
CASSLRTSYEQYF
>13|TRBV4-2|-|TRBJ2-7|-
TGTGCCAGCAGCCTCGGTGGGGGCGGCGAGCAGTACTTC
CASSLGGGGEQYF
>14|TRBV28|-|TRBJ2-5|-
TGTGCCAGCAGTTCAAGACAGGCTCGGGAGACCCAGTACTTC
CASSSRQARETQYF
>15|TRBV18|TRBD1|TRBJ1-3|-
TGTGCCAGCTCACCGGTGAGGGGGCATGGAAACACCATATATTTT
CASSPVRGHGNTIYF
>15|TRBV9|-|TRBJ1-1|-
TGTGCCAGCAGCGTCGCCGGGGGGGAGAACACTGAAGCTTTCTTT
CASSVAGGENTEAFF
>17|TRBV4-1|-|TRBJ2-3|-
TGCGCCAGCAGCCACCCAAGCGGCGGGTCTAGCACAGATACGCAGTATTTT
CASSHPSGGSSTDTQYF
>10|TRBV29-1|-|TRBJ1-2|-
TGCAGCGTTGCCATTGATGGCTACACCTTC
CSVAIDGYTF
>16|TRBV19|-|TRBJ1-2|once
TGTGCCAGTAGCGACACCCACGGTCCCCTTAACTATGGCTACACCTTC
CASSDTHGPLNYGYTF
>13|TRBV4-1|TRBD2|TRBJ2-7|-
TGCGCCAGCAGCCAGGCGGGAGCCTACGAGCAGTACTTC
CASSQAGAYEQYF
>15|TRBV19|-|TRBJ1-2|-
TGTGCCAGTAGTATCATCTCCTACTTAAGCCATGGCTACACCTTC
CASSIISYLSHGYTF
>13|TRBV19|-|TRBJ1-1|-
TGTGCCAGTAGTATGACAGCCGGCGGTCCAGCTTTCTTT
CASSMTAGGPAFF